This record looks at one TCR beta chain sequence and its context. The data derive from a study of T cells after yellow fever vaccination. Per germline, CDR1 SGHAT and CDR2 FQNNGV. The trim removed 5 bases at V and 6 bases at J, leaving 10 bases unmatched. CDR3 size: 15 residues. One entry per CDR3 protein results from TCRdb running MiXCR on the 5' RACE reads. This sample carries 400,000 or so distinct CDR3 sequences, over 15% of them seen once, and the ten largest clones take about 18%. The V call is TRBV11-2, the J call TRBJ2-3; 8 positions agree with TRBD2. Source: PBMCs, taken before the yellow fever booster vaccination. This receptor was obtained from a man between 18 and 29 years old who received the YFV17D yellow fever vaccine. The CDR3 coding sequence is TGTGCCAGCAGCAAAATCAGCGGGGGCGTGGATACGCAGTATTTT. This sequence encodes CASSKISGGVDTQYF.